The clone carrying this T cell receptor beta chain came up once. Its matching antigen is unknown. Trimming took 8 bases from V and 2 from J, leaving 16 bases between them. From germline, CDR1 is SGHTA and CDR2 FQGNSA. The CDR3 is 14 amino acids. RNA in amounts of roughly 0.5 to 1 ug was reverse transcribed with random hexamers. From the immunoSEQ multiplex PCR reads, TCRdb called clonotypes with MiXCR, one entry per CDR3 protein. The sample consists of some 170,000 distinct CDR3 sequences, roughly 94% of them appearing once. TCR beta sequencing covered blood CD8+ and CD4+ T cells. Negative isolation yielded CD4+ and CD8+ T cells, and FACS enriched TEMRA cells. The data stem from a study of CD8 T cells in Susac syndrome. General observations from the study: The CD4+ T cell repertoires of Susac syndrome were found to show no clonal expansion.

Sample: CD4+ T cells from PBMCs. This sequence originates from a human donor with Susac syndrome. The rearrangement joins TRBV7-2 to TRBJ2-7, with D uncertain. The CDR3 loop is CASSPLPETYEQYF. The CDR3 nucleotides read TGTGCCAGCTCCCCCCTACCCGAGACCTACGAGCAGTACTTC.